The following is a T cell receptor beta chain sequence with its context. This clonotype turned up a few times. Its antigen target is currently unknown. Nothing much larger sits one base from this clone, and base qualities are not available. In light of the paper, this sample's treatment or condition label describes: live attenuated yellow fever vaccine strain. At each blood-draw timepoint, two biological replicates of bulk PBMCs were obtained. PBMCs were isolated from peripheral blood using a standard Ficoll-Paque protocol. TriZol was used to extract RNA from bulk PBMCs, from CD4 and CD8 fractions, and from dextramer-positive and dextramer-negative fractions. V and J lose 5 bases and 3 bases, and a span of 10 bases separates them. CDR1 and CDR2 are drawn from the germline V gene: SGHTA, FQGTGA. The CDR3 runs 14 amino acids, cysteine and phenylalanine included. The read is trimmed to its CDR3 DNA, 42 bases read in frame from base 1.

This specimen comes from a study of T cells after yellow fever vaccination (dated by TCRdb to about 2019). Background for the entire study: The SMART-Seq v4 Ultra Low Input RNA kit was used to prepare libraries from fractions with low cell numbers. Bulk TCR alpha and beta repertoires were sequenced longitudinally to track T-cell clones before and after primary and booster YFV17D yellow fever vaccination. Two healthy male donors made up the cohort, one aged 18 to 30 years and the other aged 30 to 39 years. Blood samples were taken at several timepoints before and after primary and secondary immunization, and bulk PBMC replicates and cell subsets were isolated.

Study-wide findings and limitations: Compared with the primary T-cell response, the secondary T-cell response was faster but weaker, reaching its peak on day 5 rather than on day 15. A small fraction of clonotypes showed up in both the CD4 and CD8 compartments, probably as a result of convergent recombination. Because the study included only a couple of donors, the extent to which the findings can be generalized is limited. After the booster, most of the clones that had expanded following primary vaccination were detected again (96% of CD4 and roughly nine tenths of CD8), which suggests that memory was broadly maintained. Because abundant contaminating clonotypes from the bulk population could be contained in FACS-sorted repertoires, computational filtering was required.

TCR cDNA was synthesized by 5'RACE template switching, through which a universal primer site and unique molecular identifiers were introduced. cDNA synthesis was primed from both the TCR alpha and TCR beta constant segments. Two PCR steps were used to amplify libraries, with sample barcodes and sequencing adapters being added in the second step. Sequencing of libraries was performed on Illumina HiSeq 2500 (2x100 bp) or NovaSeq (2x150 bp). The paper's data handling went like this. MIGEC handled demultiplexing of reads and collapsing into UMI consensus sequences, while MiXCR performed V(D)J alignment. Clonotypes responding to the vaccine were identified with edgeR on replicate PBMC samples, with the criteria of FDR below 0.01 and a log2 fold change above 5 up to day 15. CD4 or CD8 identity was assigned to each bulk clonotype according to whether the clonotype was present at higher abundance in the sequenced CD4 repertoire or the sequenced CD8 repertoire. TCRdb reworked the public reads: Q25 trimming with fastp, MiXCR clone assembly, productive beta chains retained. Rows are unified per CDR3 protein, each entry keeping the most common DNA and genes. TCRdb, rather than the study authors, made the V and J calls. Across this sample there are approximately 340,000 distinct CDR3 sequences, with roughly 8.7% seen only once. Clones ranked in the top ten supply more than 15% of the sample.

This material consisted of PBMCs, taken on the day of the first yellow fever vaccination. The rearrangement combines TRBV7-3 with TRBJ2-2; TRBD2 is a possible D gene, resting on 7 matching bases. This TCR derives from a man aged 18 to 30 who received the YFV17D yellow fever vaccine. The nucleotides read TGTGCCAGCAGCCGGGGGGCCGACACCGGGGAGCTGTTTTTT. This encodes CASSRGADTGELFF.